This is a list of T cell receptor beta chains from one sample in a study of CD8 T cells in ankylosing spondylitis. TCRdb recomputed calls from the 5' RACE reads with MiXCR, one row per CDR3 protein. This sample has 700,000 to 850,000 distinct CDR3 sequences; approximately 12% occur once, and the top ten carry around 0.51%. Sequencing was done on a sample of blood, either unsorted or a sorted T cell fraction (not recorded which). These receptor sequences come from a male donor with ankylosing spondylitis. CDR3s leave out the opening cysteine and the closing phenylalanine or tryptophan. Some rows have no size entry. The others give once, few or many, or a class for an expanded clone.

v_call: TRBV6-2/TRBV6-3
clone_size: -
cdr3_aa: ASSGGTSGRSGEQY

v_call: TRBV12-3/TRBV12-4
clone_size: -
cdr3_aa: ASSWTPGEQF

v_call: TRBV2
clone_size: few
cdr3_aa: ASSRSSVRGTEAF

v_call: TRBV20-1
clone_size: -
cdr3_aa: SARGAVINYGYT

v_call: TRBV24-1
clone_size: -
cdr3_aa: ATSDPTGRDEQF

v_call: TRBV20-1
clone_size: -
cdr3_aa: SANRAGAMNTEAF

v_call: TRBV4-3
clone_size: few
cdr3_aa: ASSQGALMNTEAF

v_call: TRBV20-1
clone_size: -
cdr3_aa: SARDQQASGTQY

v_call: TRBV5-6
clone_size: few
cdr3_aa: ASSLGRGREGVVQY

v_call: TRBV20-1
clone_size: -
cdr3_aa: SAREGRGNQPQH

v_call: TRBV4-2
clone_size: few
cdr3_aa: ASSQDGYYEQY

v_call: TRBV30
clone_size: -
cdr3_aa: AWSGQGFEAF

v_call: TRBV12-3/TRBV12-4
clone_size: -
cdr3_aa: ASSLYTGFGANVLT

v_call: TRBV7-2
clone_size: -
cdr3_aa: ASSGQWGVGGYT

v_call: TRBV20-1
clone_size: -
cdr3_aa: SATHPRGNSYEQY

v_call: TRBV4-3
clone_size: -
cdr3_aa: ASSQDWGNEEKLF

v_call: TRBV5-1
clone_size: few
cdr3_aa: ASSSQTPSTAGELF

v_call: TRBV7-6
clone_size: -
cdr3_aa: ASSLRGRNGYEQY

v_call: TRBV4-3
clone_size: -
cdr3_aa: ASSLGTGIRAEAF

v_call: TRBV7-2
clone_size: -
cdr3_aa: ASSLRLAGTDQPPF

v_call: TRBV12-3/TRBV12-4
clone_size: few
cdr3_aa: ASSSRLAGGADTQY

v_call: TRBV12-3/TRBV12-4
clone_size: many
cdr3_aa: ASSPRRANGELF

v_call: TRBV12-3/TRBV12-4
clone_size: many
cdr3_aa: ASSLDRDHEQY